This paragraph covers one TCR beta chain sequence. What this receptor recognizes is not known. No base quality values were provided; no much bigger clone lies one nucleotide off. V is reduced by 5 bases and J by 0 bases, leaving a spacing of 13 bases between them. Reading from cysteine to phenylalanine, the CDR3 counts 15 amino acids. CDR3 DNA is the only sequence kept; it has 45 bases, read in frame from the first base. The germline V gene yields ENHRY for CDR1 and SYGVKD for CDR2. The data were taken from a study of a mutant IDH1 vaccine in newly diagnosed glioma (dated by TCRdb to about 2021). General notes on the study: Across visits V03 through V10, patients got a total of eight vaccinations, given in weeks 1, 3, 5, 7, 11, 15, 19 and 23. Vaccination started 4-6 weeks after radiotherapy alone, or was given together with temozolomide cycles in the groups whose treatment included chemotherapy. Of the approximately 35 treated patients, around 60% were male and about 40% were female, and a mean age of approximately 40 years was recorded. Before enrollment, patients had received standard therapy of radiotherapy alone, temozolomide alone, or radiochemotherapy with temozolomide; most received the combination. Peripheral blood was collected at six visits: V03 (baseline), V05, V07, V10, V12 and V13. Longitudinal TCRB deep sequencing was done for 25 treated patients, wherever samples were available for exploratory analyses. What the study reported, not specific to this receptor: Changes in the top peripheral T cell clonotypes picked up by TCRB sequencing did not appear to be linked to pseudoprogression. Selection of PBMC samples for TCRB deep sequencing was based on availability. Vaccine-induced immune responses across multiple MHC alleles were detected in 90% to 95% of patients. According to the authors, sample limitations meant that analyses of patient blood samples could not be reproduced.

Libraries were made using the immunoSEQ multiplex PCR assay. Rearranged TCR beta chain sequences were amplified using the hsTCRB Kit according to the manufacturer's protocol. Sequencing of TCRB libraries was carried out on an Illumina MiSeq. The original methods were these. The kit vendor's proprietary platform handled demultiplexing, trimming and gene mapping. The clones in this table, taken by TCRdb from immuneACCESS, are in-frame only. Not every clone is retained; where verified, under half of the shortfall comes from an unresolved V gene, and the cause of the rest is unknown. For V, J and clone size, that table is used; D and trimming come from the DNA. In this sample the table shows roughly 61,000 clones, over 70% of which occur a single time. Approximately 6% of the sample is held by the ten biggest clonotypes. The sample's time point label, decoded: week 11, during vaccination. Each vaccine dose was 300 ug of a 20-mer mutant IDH1 peptide in Montanide, given subcutaneously with topical imiquimod. All donors had newly diagnosed IDH1-mutant astrocytomas of WHO grade 3 or 4 that showed loss of nuclear ATRX. The samples were drawn from NOA16, a multicentre, single-arm, open-label phase I trial in Germany that tested a mutant IDH1 peptide vaccine in humans for the first time. Genomic DNA for TCRB sequencing was extracted from EDTA blood using the DNeasy Blood and Tissue Kit.

This sequence originates from a man in his fifties or sixties with glioma. Sample: PBMCs, taken from a glioma patient whose treatment included an IDH1 peptide vaccine. The rearranged chain carries TRBV10-3 and TRBJ1-1; TRBD1 could be the D gene, as 6 bases match. The DNA reads as follows: TGTGCCATCAGTCAGGACAGACTAATGAACACTGAAGCTTTCTTT. It is translated as CAISQDRLMNTEAFF.